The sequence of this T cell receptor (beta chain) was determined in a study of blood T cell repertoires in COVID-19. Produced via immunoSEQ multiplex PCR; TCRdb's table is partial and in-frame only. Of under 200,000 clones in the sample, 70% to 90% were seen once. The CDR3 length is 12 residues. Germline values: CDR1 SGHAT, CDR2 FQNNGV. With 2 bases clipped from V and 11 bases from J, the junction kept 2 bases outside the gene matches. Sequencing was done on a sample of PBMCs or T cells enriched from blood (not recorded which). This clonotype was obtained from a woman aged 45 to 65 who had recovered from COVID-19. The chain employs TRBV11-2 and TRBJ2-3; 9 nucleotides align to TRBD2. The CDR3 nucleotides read TGTGCCAGCAGCTTAATAGCGGGAGAGCAGTATTTT. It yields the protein CASSLIAGEQYF. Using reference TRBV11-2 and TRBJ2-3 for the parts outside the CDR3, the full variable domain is EAGVAQSPRYKIIEKRQSVAFWCNPISGHATLYWYQQILGQGPKLLIQFQNNGVVDDSQLPKDRFSAERLKGVDSTLKIQPAKLEDSAVYLCASSLIAGEQYFGPGTRLTVL.